This T cell receptor beta chain was identified in a study of identical twins. Comments on this clonotype: No antigen is known for it.

The CDR3 spans 16 residues. J was trimmed by 8 bases and V by 1 base; bases with no gene match: 12. The germline CDR1 and CDR2 sequences are SGHNT and YENEEA. Study-level results: Twin-shared out-of-frame alpha sequences showed excess low generation probability. Potential partial confounding of zero-insertion analyses by invariant MAIT and iNKT cells was noted.

A universal primer binding site was introduced by template switching. The final cDNA contained unique molecular identifiers. TCRdb reanalysed the 5' RACE reads using MiXCR and keeps one entry per CDR3 protein. The sample contains 500,000 or so distinct CDR3 sequences, over 12% of which appear only once. These data also featured in a second study, about yellow fever vaccine responses in identical twins.

This sequence originates from a woman younger than 30 in good health. The sample comprised CD4+ T cells sorted from blood. V and J are TRBV11-3 and TRBJ1-2, with 8 nucleotides matching TRBD1. As DNA, the CDR3 is TGTGCCAGCAGCTTAGGGGCAGGGACAGGCGTGGCGGGCTACACCTTC. As protein: CASSLGAGTGVAGYTF.